This paragraph reports one TCR beta chain. This sample is part of a study of blood T cell repertoires in COVID-19. From germline, CDR1 is ENHRY and CDR2 SYGVKD. There are 13 residues in the CDR3. The germline V and J ends were trimmed by 10 bases and 4 bases, with 17 bases remaining between them. Libraries were prepared by immunoSEQ multiplex PCR; TCRdb keeps only in-frame clonotypes and omits some of them. The sample lists more than 100,000 clones, approximately 80% occurring once. The sample was peripheral blood. This clonotype originated in a woman aged 70 to 79 with acute or convalescent COVID-19. This chain uses TRBV10-3 with TRBJ2-7; D might be TRBD2 (5 bases). The chain's CDR3 is CATRDNSEYEQYV. The CDR3 region has the DNA TGTGCCACTCGGGATAACAGCGAATACGAGCAGTACGTC.